This T cell receptor (beta chain) comes out of a study of post-analysis software for immune sequencing data. General study points: Patients with multiple sclerosis recorded significantly lower normalized Chao1 diversity than controls, the study found. The five TRBV segments detected at higher frequency in patients than in controls included TRBV5-6, TRBV5-1 and TRBV20-1.

Trimming took off 7 bases at V and 1 base at J, with 16 bases between the two ends. This CDR3 spans 15 amino acids. Carried by the TCR beta cDNA libraries were unique molecular identifiers. The authors obtained about 520,000 cDNA molecules from roughly 1.1 to 9.2 million T cells. TCRdb re-derived calls from the PCR reads in MiXCR, one entry per CDR3 protein. The profile shows some 800,000 distinct CDR3 sequences, just over 45% of them singletons. This clonotype was counted a few times. Its antigen is currently unknown. The specimen sequenced was blood. The sequence came from a girl between 10 and 17 years old with multiple sclerosis. The chain links TRBV12-3 or TRBV12-4 to TRBJ2-5, with D tentatively TRBD2 (5 bases). CDR3 sequence: CASTTTIGIQETQYF. CDR3 bases: TGTGCCAGCACTACAACCATCGGGATCCAAGAGACCCAGTACTTC.